Given below is one T cell receptor (beta chain) in context. This sample was taken from a study of T cell changes during pregnancy in multiple sclerosis. With V trimmed by 1 base and J by 7 bases, 4 bases remained unmatched. The CDR3 runs 14 residues. Germline V gene sequence: CDR1 MNHNS, CDR2 SASEGT. Clones were sequenced by immunoSEQ multiplex PCR, and TCRdb holds only the in-frame ones, with some missing. The table lists 15,000 to 20,000 clones, around 90% of them singletons. The TCR was taken from a female donor in good health, enrolled as a control in a pregnancy study. The chain joins TRBV6-1 to TRBJ2-7, with TRBD1 identical over 10 bases. Here the sequenced sample was CD8+ T cells from peripheral blood mononuclear cells, taken after pregnancy. The CDR3 bases are TGTGCCAGCAGTGAAGGACAGGGGGCGGAAGAGCAGTACTTC. Residues: CASSEGQGAEEQYF.